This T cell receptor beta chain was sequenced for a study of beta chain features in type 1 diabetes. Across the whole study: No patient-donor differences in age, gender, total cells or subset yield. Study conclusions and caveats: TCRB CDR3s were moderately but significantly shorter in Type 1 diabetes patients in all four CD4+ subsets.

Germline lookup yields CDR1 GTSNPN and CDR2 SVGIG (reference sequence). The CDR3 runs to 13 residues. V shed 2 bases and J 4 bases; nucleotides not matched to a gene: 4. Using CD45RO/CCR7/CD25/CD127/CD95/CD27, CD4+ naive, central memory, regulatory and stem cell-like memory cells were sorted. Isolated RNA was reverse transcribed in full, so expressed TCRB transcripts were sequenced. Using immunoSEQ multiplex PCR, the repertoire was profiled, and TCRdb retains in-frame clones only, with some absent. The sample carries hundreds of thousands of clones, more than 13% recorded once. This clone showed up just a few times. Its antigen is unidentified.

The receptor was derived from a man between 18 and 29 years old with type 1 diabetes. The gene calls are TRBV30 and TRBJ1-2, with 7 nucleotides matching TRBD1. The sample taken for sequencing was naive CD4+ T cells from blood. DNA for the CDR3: TGTGCCTGGAGTCCCAGGGGGAGCTATGGCTACACCTTC. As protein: CAWSPRGSYGYTF.